This is a list of T cell receptor beta chains from one sample in a study of blood T cell repertoires in COVID-19. Assay: immunoSEQ multiplex PCR; the TCRdb copy retains only in-frame clones and omits some. The sample shows around 100,000 clones, 87% of them seen only once. Material: peripheral blood. The receptors shown here come from a human donor in a cohort sampled during active COVID-19. Each CDR3 is given with its conserved first and last residue. The order of the fields is V gene, J gene, CDR3 protein.

V gene: TRBV11-1; J gene: TRBJ2-7; CDR3 protein: CASSLGGNRREQYF
V gene: TRBV27; J gene: TRBJ2-1; CDR3 protein: CASSPLGRSEQFF
V gene: TRBV7-3; J gene: TRBJ2-1; CDR3 protein: CASSSNAGNEQFF
V gene: TRBV5-6; J gene: TRBJ1-2; CDR3 protein: CASNEDQGPYGYTF
V gene: TRBV9; J gene: TRBJ1-5; CDR3 protein: CASSPGYGGNQPQHF
V gene: TRBV7-9; J gene: TRBJ1-1; CDR3 protein: CASSLDRAGEARGTEAFF
V gene: TRBV7-3; J gene: TRBJ2-1; CDR3 protein: CASSAAGGYNEQFF
V gene: TRBV7-2; J gene: TRBJ2-1; CDR3 protein: CASSFGINQGGEQFF
V gene: TRBV6-5; J gene: TRBJ1-3; CDR3 protein: CASFNSGNTIYF
V gene: TRBV19; J gene: TRBJ1-4; CDR3 protein: CASSVTVGIEKLFF
V gene: TRBV5-6; J gene: TRBJ2-1; CDR3 protein: CASSLGQGHYNEQFF
V gene: TRBV5-1; J gene: TRBJ1-2; CDR3 protein: CASSSRQGWAGYTF
V gene: TRBV27; J gene: TRBJ1-2; CDR3 protein: CASSFKGTGGGNYGYTF
V gene: TRBV5-4; J gene: TRBJ2-5; CDR3 protein: CASSRETGKETQYF
V gene: TRBV28; J gene: TRBJ1-1; CDR3 protein: CASSLIGTLNTEAFF
V gene: TRBV6-6; J gene: TRBJ1-3; CDR3 protein: CASSWDSSGNTIYF
V gene: TRBV4-1; J gene: TRBJ2-3; CDR3 protein: CASSQERSRTDTQYF
V gene: TRBV5-1; J gene: TRBJ2-2; CDR3 protein: CASSLAGQVVTGELFF
V gene: TRBV9; J gene: TRBJ2-3; CDR3 protein: CASSVEGQGLSTDTQYF
V gene: TRBV10-3; J gene: TRBJ1-6; CDR3 protein: CAISLGQLNSPLHF